What follows is one T cell receptor beta chain and its context. This entry is derived from a study of blood T cell repertoires in COVID-19. Sequencing was performed with immunoSEQ multiplex PCR; in TCRdb, only in-frame clones are kept and a portion is missing. The table has about 25,000 clones, 65% to 90% seen once. The CDR3 consists of 16 residues. Trimming took 4 bases from V and 2 from J, leaving 18 bases between them. The V gene's germline CDR1 is MDHEN and CDR2 SYDVKM. Source material: peripheral blood. V and J are TRBV28 and TRBJ2-7, with D perhaps TRBD2 (7 bases). The origin of this receptor is a man older than 75 with active or convalescent COVID-19. Here the CDR3 reads CASSSSGGPFTYEQYF. The CDR3 coding sequence is TGTGCCAGCAGTTCTTCCGGGGGGCCATTTACCTACGAGCAGTACTTC.